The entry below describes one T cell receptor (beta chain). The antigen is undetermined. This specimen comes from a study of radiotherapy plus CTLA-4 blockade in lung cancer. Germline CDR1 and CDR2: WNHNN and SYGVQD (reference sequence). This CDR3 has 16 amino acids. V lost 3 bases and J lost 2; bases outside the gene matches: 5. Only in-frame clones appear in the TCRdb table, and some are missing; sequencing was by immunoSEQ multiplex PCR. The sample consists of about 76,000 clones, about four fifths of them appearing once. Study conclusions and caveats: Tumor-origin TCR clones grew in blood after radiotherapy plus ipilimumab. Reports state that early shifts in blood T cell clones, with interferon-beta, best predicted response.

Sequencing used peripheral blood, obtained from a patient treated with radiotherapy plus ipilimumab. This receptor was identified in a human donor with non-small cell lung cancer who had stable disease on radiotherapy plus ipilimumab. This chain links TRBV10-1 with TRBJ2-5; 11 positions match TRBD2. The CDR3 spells CASSDTGTSGQETQYF. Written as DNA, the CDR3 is TGCGCCAGCAGTGACACCGGGACTAGCGGACAAGAGACCCAGTACTTC.